This T cell receptor (beta chain) was identified in a study of T cells in Graves' hyperthyroidism and ophthalmopathy. There were TCR beta CDR3 regions amplified from RNA transcripts. First-round RT-PCR of the TCR CDR3 relied on the HTBI primer set. From the multiplex PCR reads, TCRdb called clonotypes with MiXCR, one entry per CDR3 protein. The table has 500,000 to 700,000 distinct CDR3 sequences, about a sixth seen once. The CDR3 spans 19 residues. A remark on this clonotype: The junction departs from the called germline gene at one end, perhaps through a read error.

The sequenced sample was blood. The chain carries TRBV12-3 or TRBV12-4 and TRBJ2-4, with TRBD2 identical over 12 bases. This receptor was identified in a woman aged 18-29 years with Graves' hyperthyroidism. CDR3 DNA sequence: TGTGCCAGCAGTATCAAACTAGCGGGAGGTGGGATAGCCAAGAACATTCAGTACTTC. Protein: CASSIKLAGGGIAKNIQYF.